This T cell receptor (beta chain) is drawn from a study of identifying expanded T cells in peripheral blood. Comments on this clone: Its target is not known.

Measured with immunoSEQ multiplex PCR; TCRdb has only the in-frame clones, and not every one. This table has around 63,000 clones, more than 75% appearing once. Trimming left V 4 bases short and J 2 bases short, with 8 bases between. Germline assignment: CDR1 MGHRA and CDR2 YSYEKL. This CDR3 is 14 amino acids long. Study observations and caveats: Differentially abundant clones: about 1.3 between replicates, approximately 16 at roughly 2 weeks, around 20 at four.

This clonotype originated in a person aged 18 to 70 in good health. Sequencing was done on a sample of blood. The V and J genes are TRBV4-1 and TRBJ2-2, with D maybe TRBD2 (5 bases). In DNA form, the CDR3 reads TGCGCCAGCAGCCTAAGCGGTAACACCGGGGAGCTGTTTTTT. Translating it yields CASSLSGNTGELFF.